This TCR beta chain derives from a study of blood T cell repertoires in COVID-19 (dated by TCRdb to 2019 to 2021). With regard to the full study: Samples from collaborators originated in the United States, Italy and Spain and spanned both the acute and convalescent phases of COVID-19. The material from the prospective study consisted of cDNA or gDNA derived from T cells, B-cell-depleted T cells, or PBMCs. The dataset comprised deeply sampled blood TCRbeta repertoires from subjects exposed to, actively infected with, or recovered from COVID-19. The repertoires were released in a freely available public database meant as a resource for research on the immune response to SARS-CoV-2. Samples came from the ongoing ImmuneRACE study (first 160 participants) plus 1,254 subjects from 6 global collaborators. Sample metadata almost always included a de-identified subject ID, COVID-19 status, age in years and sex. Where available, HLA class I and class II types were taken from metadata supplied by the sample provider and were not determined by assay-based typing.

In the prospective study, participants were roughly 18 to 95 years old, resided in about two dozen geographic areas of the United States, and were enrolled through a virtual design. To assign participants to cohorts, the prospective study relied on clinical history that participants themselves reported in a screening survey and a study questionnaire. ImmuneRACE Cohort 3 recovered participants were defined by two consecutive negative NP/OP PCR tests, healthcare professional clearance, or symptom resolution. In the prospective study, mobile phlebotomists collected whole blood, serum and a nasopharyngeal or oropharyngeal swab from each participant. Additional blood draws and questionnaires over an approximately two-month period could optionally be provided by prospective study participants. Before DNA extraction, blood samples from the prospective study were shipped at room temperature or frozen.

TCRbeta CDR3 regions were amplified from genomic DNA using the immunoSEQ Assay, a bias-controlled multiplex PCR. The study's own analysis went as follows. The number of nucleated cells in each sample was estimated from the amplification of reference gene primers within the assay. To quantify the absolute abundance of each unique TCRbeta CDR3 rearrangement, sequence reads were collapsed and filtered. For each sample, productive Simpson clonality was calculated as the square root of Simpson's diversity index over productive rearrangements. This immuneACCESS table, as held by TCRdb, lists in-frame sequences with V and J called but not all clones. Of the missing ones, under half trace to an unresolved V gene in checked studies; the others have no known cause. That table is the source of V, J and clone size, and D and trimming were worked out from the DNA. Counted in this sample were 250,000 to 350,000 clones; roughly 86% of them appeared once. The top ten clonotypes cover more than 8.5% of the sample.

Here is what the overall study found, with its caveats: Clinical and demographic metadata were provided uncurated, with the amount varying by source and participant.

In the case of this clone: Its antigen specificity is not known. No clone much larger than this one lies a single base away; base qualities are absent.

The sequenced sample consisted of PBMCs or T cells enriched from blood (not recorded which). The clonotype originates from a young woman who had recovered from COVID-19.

CDR3 region: CSGSDRGKNTEAFF. The DNA sequence follows: TGCAGCGGGTCGGACAGGGGAAAAAACACTGAAGCTTTCTTT. The rearranged chain carries TRBV29-1 and TRBJ1-1; 9 central bases correspond to TRBD1. Trimming removed 7 bases from V and 2 bases from J; the gene matches leave 8 bases unexplained. CDR1 and CDR2 are drawn from the germline V gene: SQVTM, ANQGSEA. The CDR3, cysteine through phenylalanine, is 14 amino acids long. The read is trimmed to its CDR3 DNA, 42 bases read in frame from base 1.